This note documents a single TCR beta chain sequence. Its antigen is still unknown. Approximately 9.1 milliliters was the volume of peripheral blood drawn from each donor. The data belong to a study of blood T cells in healthy people across ages. Germline V gene lookup returns CDR1 MGHDK and CDR2 SYGVNS. This CDR3 region has 14 residues. The V end lost 4 bases, the J end lost 7 bases, and 14 bases lay between the germline ends. Study-wide points: Changes seen in expanded clonotypes were possibly confounded by donor CMV status left unknown. Higher naive T cell percentage went strongly together with higher TCR beta diversity.

The use of a sample-barcoded 5' primer and a J-beta primer mix characterized a second PCR of about 7 to 12 cycles. A template-switch adaptor containing 12 random nucleotides labeled each cDNA molecule. A single record per CDR3 protein comes from TCRdb applying MiXCR to the 5' RACE reads. The sample consists of some 1,500,000 distinct CDR3 sequences, 42% of them appearing once. What was sequenced was blood. The rearrangement joins TRBV25-1 to TRBJ2-1; D gene ambiguous. The receptor comes from a woman under 30 in good health. The CDR3 DNA is TGTGCCAGCAGTGCCTTACAGCAACCGAATGAGCAGTTCTTC. Protein product: CASSALQQPNEQFF.